These 5 T cell receptor beta chains were all obtained from the same sample, sequenced in a study of Graves' ophthalmopathy and Graves' hyperthyroidism. Transcripts of RNA were the source for amplifying TCR beta CDR3 regions. An opening RT-PCR round employed HTBI primers and preceded a second-round multiplex PCR. TCRdb analysed the multiplex PCR reads with MiXCR anew, one entry per CDR3 protein. Of over a million distinct CDR3 sequences listed, about 36% were seen once; the top ten hold 11%. The sequencing input was peripheral blood or thyroid tissue (not recorded which). Source of these receptors: an adult man with Graves' hyperthyroidism.

The chain couples TRBV10-3 to TRBJ1-6, with a weak D call TRBD1 (5 bases). Germline V gene lookup returns CDR1 ENHRY and CDR2 SYGVKD. Trimming shortened V by 10 bases and J by 2 bases, and 21 bases separated the two germline ends. This CDR3 spans 17 amino acids. The CDR3 loop reads CASLPGRGLTYNSPLHF. For the CDR3, the DNA is TGTGCCAGCTTACCGGGACGGGGACTTACCTATAATTCACCCCTCCACTTT.

This clonotype was picked up many times. J is TRBJ1-3 and V is TRBV10-3; D gene ambiguous. The CDR3 consists of 14 residues. The germline V and J ends were trimmed by 3 bases and 0 bases, with 6 bases remaining between them. Looked up from germline, CDR1 is ENHRY and CDR2 is SYGVKD. The CDR3 nucleotides are TGTGCCATCAGTGACATGAACTCTGGAAACACCATATATTTT. It is translated as CAISDMNSGNTIYF.

Written as DNA, the CDR3 is TGTGCCAGCAGCCCCCGGACAGGGATTAATGAAAAACTGTTTTTT. Translating it yields CASSPRTGINEKLFF. The chain couples TRBV9 to TRBJ1-4; TRBD1 matches 8 bases. The CDR3 is made up of 15 amino acids. After removal of 4 bases from V and 4 bases from J, the junction contained 6 bases not matched to a gene. CDR1 SGDLS and CDR2 YYNGEE come from the germline V gene.

CDR3 bases: TGTGCCAGCAGCTTGATGATCACAGATACGCAGTATTTT. It yields the protein CASSLMITDTQYF. V and J are TRBV25-1 and TRBJ2-3; D not certain. The germline V gene encodes CDR1 MGHDK and CDR2 SYGVNS. The germline V and J ends were trimmed by 6 bases and 2 bases, with 9 bases remaining between them. The CDR3 sequence is 13 residues long.

The V gene is TRBV2, the J gene TRBJ2-2; tentatively, D is TRBD1 or TRBD2 (6 bases each). The CDR3 is made up of 15 amino acids. Trimming took off 8 bases at V and 3 bases at J, with 16 bases between the two ends. Per germline, CDR1 SNHLY and CDR2 FYNNEI. CDR3 amino acids: CASLGGHRDTGELFF. CDR3 coding DNA: TGTGCCAGCCTAGGGGGGCATCGGGACACCGGGGAGCTGTTTTTT. Variable domain in full (rest from reference TRBV2 and TRBJ2-2): EPEVTQTPSHQVTQMGQEVILRCVPISNHLYFYWYRQILGQKVEFLVSFYNNEISEKSEIFDDQFSVERPDGSNFTLKIRSTKLEDSAMYFCASLGGHRDTGELFFGEGSRLTVL.